This T cell receptor (beta chain) was sequenced in a study of graft-versus-host responses after intestinal transplantation. Across the whole study: Each recipient received anti-thymocyte globulin induction, then tacrolimus and steroids for 3 to 4 years.

Only in-frame clones appear in the TCRdb table, and some are missing; sequencing was by immunoSEQ multiplex PCR. The sample shows fewer than 50,000 clones, 90% to 95% of them seen only once. The CDR3 spans 14 residues. CDR1 and CDR2 from the germline V gene are SNHLY and FYNNEI. Trimming removed 6 bases at V and 0 bases at J, with 12 bases between. The source was PBMCs, collected 524 days after transplant. The clonotype was recovered from a human patient who received an intestinal transplant, so some T cells may come from the graft donor. The V call is TRBV2, the J call TRBJ2-7; no clear D. CDR3 region: CASRKFLSSYEQYF. The CDR3 nucleotides are TGTGCCAGCAGGAAATTTCTAAGCTCCTACGAGCAGTACTTC. The complete variable domain, with remaining parts taken from reference TRBV2 and TRBJ2-7, reads EPEVTQTPSHQVTQMGQEVILRCVPISNHLYFYWYRQILGQKVEFLVSFYNNEISEKSEIFDDQFSVERPDGSNFTLKIRSTKLEDSAMYFCASRKFLSSYEQYFGPGTRLTVT.